The next 29 T cell receptor beta chains were all read from a single sample in a study of early T cells in non-severe SARS-CoV-2 infection. Using its own MiXCR run on the 5' RACE reads, TCRdb lists one record per CDR3 protein. The sample yields tens of thousands of distinct CDR3 sequences, around 21% seen once. Sequenced material: whole blood, taken at baseline. Source of these receptors: an adult who was a healthcare worker with PCR-confirmed SARS-CoV-2 infection or an uninfected control (not recorded which).

The CDR3 DNA follows: TGTGCCAGCAGTTCACAGGATTTACGAGATGAGCAGTTCTTC. Its translation is CASSSQDLRDEQFF. This chain connects TRBV12-3 or TRBV12-4 to TRBJ2-1; a possible D gene is TRBD1 (5 bases). The CDR3 runs 14 residues. V dropped 4 bases and J dropped 8 bases, with 15 bases sitting between them.

The gene calls are TRBV20-1 and TRBJ1-6, with D possibly matching TRBD1 (6 bases). The ends were cut back, 1 base at V and 9 bases at J, with 7 bases in the middle. CDR1 is DFQATT and CDR2 is SNEGSKA in the germline V gene (reference sequence). This CDR3 has 12 amino acids. The DNA for the CDR3 is TGCAGTGCTAGAGGAGGGGGTTCACCCCTCCACTTT. Translated, it gives CSARGGGSPLHF.

The V call is TRBV29-1, the J call TRBJ2-7; TRBD2 might be the D (6 bases). The germline V and J ends were trimmed by 6 bases and 6 bases, with 12 bases remaining between them. CDR1 and CDR2 (germline): SQVTM, ANQGSEA. This CDR3 comprises 11 residues. Here the CDR3 reads CSVGTGIEQYF. CDR3 bases: TGCAGCGTCGGGACTGGTATCGAGCAGTACTTC.

The chain has TRBV6-2 or TRBV6-3 and TRBJ1-2, with D possibly TRBD1 on 6 matching bases. Germline V CDR1 and CDR2: MNHEY, SVGEGT. The V and J ends lost 7 bases and 0 bases respectively, with 15 bases between them. This CDR3 contains 15 residues. CDR3 nucleotide sequence: TGTGCCAGCAACGGGGGCCGCCACACTAACTATGGCTACACCTTC. Protein sequence: CASNGGRHTNYGYTF.

The rearrangement links TRBV20-1 to TRBJ2-3; no clear D. From germline, CDR1 is DFQATT and CDR2 SNEGSKA (reference sequence). The V end lost 0 bases, the J end lost 0 bases, and 10 bases lay between the germline ends. This CDR3 has 15 residues. The CDR3 region has the DNA TGCAGTGCTAGAGAGCCCGTTTCTAGCACAGATACGCAGTATTTT. Protein product: CSAREPVSSTDTQYF.

V is TRBV18 and J is TRBJ1-6; a possible D gene is TRBD1 (5 bases). The CDR3 covers 15 residues. Per germline, CDR1 KGHSH and CDR2 LQKENI. The V and J ends lost 4 bases and 8 bases respectively, with 15 bases between them. The CDR3 bases are TGTGCCAGCTCACAACAGGTCCCCGGCGATTCACCCCTCCACTTT. Encoded protein: CASSQQVPGDSPLHF.

The V call is TRBV7-9, the J call TRBJ2-3; D is undetermined. CDR3 size: 13 residues. Germline V gene sequence: CDR1 SEHNR, CDR2 FQNEAQ (reference sequence). Trimming took 5 bases from V and 2 from J, leaving 8 bases between them. The CDR3 loop is CASSPWVTDTQYF. CDR3 coding DNA: TGTGCCAGCAGCCCCTGGGTCACAGATACGCAGTATTTT.

The chain has TRBV18 and TRBJ2-7, with D perhaps being TRBD1 or TRBD2 (5 bases each). Germline CDR1 reads KGHSH; CDR2 reads LQKENI. The CDR3 has 14 amino acids. The V and J ends lost 5 bases and 1 base respectively, with 12 bases between them. The CDR3 bases are TGTGCCAGCTCATCACGGGACGGTTCCTACGAGCAGTACTTC. This sequence encodes CASSSRDGSYEQYF.

This rearrangement joins TRBV7-2 to TRBJ2-1, with D tentatively TRBD2 (5 bases). The CDR3 sequence is 14 residues long. The germline V and J ends were trimmed by 7 bases and 6 bases, with 16 bases remaining between them. Germline assignment: CDR1 SGHTA and CDR2 FQGNSA. For the CDR3, the DNA is TGTGCCAGCACCCCGACCCCGGGGATCAATGAGCAGTTCTTC. This gives the protein CASTPTPGINEQFF.

The chain carries TRBV5-1 and TRBJ2-3, with 10 bases matching TRBD2. V lost 5 bases and J lost 0; bases outside the gene matches: 3. The germline CDR1 and CDR2 sequences are SGHRS and YFSETQ. The CDR3 sequence is 15 residues long. CDR3 sequence: CASSERGGSTDTQYF. The CDR3 DNA sequence: TGCGCCAGCAGTGAGCGGGGGGGCAGCACAGATACGCAGTATTTT.

This clonotype was detected only a few times. The chain carries TRBV5-1 and TRBJ2-5, with D possibly TRBD2 on 5 matching bases. The germline gives CDR1 SGHRS, CDR2 YFSETQ. V dropped 9 bases and J dropped 4 bases, with 13 bases sitting between them. There are 12 residues in the CDR3. The CDR3 region is CATGTGRETQYF. The CDR3 bases are TGCGCCACCGGAACGGGGAGAGAGACCCAGTACTTC.

The rearrangement joins TRBV7-9 to TRBJ1-1, with a weak D call TRBD1 (5 bases). This CDR3 contains 13 residues. V was pared by 3 bases and J by 7 bases, with 12 bases between. The germline V gene encodes CDR1 SEHNR and CDR2 FQNEAQ (reference sequence). The CDR3 nucleotides are TGTGCCAGCAGCTTTGGGGGGAGCAATGAAGCTTTCTTT. This gives the protein CASSFGGSNEAFF.

DNA for the CDR3: TGTGCCAGCAGCTCCAGACAGGGGGCCAACAAAGGGGATGAAAAACTGTTTTTT. Protein product: CASSSRQGANKGDEKLFF. This rearrangement joins TRBV11-2 to TRBJ1-4; 10 bases are a match to TRBD1. Germline CDR1 is SGHAT and CDR2 is FQNNGV. V was pared by 4 bases and J by 6 bases, with 14 bases of the junction left unmatched. The CDR3 loop spans 18 amino acids. The full variable domain, rest sourced from reference TRBV11-2 and TRBJ1-4, is EAGVAQSPRYKIIEKRQSVAFWCNPISGHATLYWYQQILGQGPKLLIQFQNNGVVDDSQLPKDRFSAERLKGVDSTLKIQPAKLEDSAVYLCASSSRQGANKGDEKLFFGSGTQLSVL.

The rearrangement uses TRBV10-3 and TRBJ2-1; D gene unclear. This CDR3 is 14 amino acids long. Germline CDR1 and CDR2: ENHRY and SYGVKD. V was shortened by 2 bases and J by 3 bases, with 8 bases between the two germline ends. This CDR3 reads CAISEDPGYNEQFF. The CDR3 DNA reads TGTGCCATCAGTGAGGACCCGGGCTACAATGAGCAGTTCTTC.

This clonotype was detected a few times. The chain has TRBV6-1 and TRBJ1-5, with unresolved D. In germline, CDR1 is MNHNS, CDR2 SASEGT. V gave up 8 bases and J gave up 1 base, with 9 bases separating them. CDR3 length: 13 amino acids. The CDR3 here is CASEVASNQPQHF. The CDR3 DNA sequence: TGTGCCAGCGAAGTGGCGAGCAATCAGCCCCAGCATTTT.

This clonotype has more than one count but fewer than ten. V usage is TRBV21-1 and J usage is TRBJ2-1; the table's D call, TRBD1, has no DNA check behind it. TRBV21-1 has pseudogene status. CDR3 length: 14 amino acids. CDR3 in DNA: TGTGCCTCGGAGAGGGGGACGCTCGACAATGAGCAGTTCTTC. Amino acids: CASERGTLDNEQFF.

This clonotype was seen many times. The chain combines TRBV11-2 with TRBJ2-2, with D uncertain. Germline assignment: CDR1 SGHAT and CDR2 FQNNGV. Trimming shortened V by 5 bases and J by 6 bases, and 13 bases separated the two germline ends. CDR3 length: 14 amino acids. CDR3: CASSPTSWAGELFF. In nucleotides, the CDR3 is TGTGCCAGCAGCCCGACCAGTTGGGCCGGGGAGCTGTTTTTT.

This clonotype was observed a few times. The J gene is TRBJ1-1, the V gene TRBV7-9; 7 positions match TRBD1. Germline assignment: CDR1 SEHNR and CDR2 FQNEAQ (reference sequence). The CDR3 has 17 residues. Trimming took 2 bases from V and 0 from J; bases not matched to a gene: 9. CDR3 loop: CASSLNSGGSMNTEAFF. The CDR3 bases are TGTGCCAGCAGCTTAAACTCAGGGGGTAGTATGAACACTGAAGCTTTCTTT.

There are many counts of this clonotype. The chain recombines TRBV12-3 or TRBV12-4 with TRBJ2-7, with 8 bases matching TRBD1. Germline trimming cut 6 bases from V and 7 bases from J; bases unmatched to any gene: 17. This CDR3 has 16 residues. The CDR3 loop is CASSIQSQTGEEEQYF. CDR3 coding DNA: TGTGCCAGCAGCATACAAAGTCAGACAGGGGAGGAAGAGCAGTACTTC.

V and J are TRBV29-1 and TRBJ2-5, with TRBD2 matching 7 bases. J gave up 5 bases and V 2 bases, and 5 bases lay outside the gene matches. This CDR3 comprises 13 residues. Germline V gene sequence: CDR1 SQVTM, CDR2 ANQGSEA. The CDR3 reads CSVEWGGTETQYF. CDR3 sequence (DNA): TGCAGCGTTGAATGGGGAGGGACGGAGACCCAGTACTTC.

The V and J genes are TRBV6-5 and TRBJ2-7; the match to TRBD1 covers 8 bases. The V gene's germline CDR1 is MNHEY and CDR2 SVGAGI. The CDR3 loop spans 15 amino acids. V was clipped by 0 bases and J by 1 base; unmatched bases: 2. The CDR3 DNA is TGTGCCAGCAGTTACTCAACAGGGGGGTCCTACGAGCAGTACTTC. This translates into CASSYSTGGSYEQYF.

Remarks on this clonotype: One end of the junction is discordant with germline, which a read error may explain. This chain connects TRBV7-9 to TRBJ2-3; tentative D call: TRBD2 (5 bases). This CDR3 contains 14 residues. CDR1 and CDR2 from the germline V gene are SEHNR and FQNEAQ (reference sequence). CDR3 amino acids: CASSWSGRTDSQYF. The DNA for the CDR3 is TGTGCCAGCAGCTGGAGCGGACGCACAGATTCGCAGTATTTT.

The V and J genes are TRBV6-1 and TRBJ1-2; no definite D call. The V end lost 6 bases, the J end lost 4 bases, and 15 bases lay between the germline ends. The CDR3 extends over 14 amino acids. The germline V gene has CDR1 MNHNS and CDR2 SASEGT. The CDR3 nucleotides are TGTGCCAGCAGCCCGACGGCCACGACCTATGGCTACACCTTC. It translates to CASSPTATTYGYTF.

This chain links TRBV10-2 with TRBJ1-1; D unclear. The germline gives CDR1 WSHSY, CDR2 SAAADI. With 7 bases removed from V and 0 bases from J, the gap between germline ends came to 15 bases. The CDR3 is 15 amino acids. CDR3 amino acids: CASTERWQLNTEAFF. The DNA for the CDR3 is TGCGCCAGCACCGAGAGATGGCAGCTGAACACTGAAGCTTTCTTT.

The chain couples TRBV5-1 to TRBJ2-7, with D perhaps TRBD2 (5 bases). Germline CDR1 is SGHRS and CDR2 is YFSETQ. V was shortened by 2 bases and J by 7 bases, with 16 bases between the two germline ends. This CDR3 is built from 14 residues. The CDR3 bases are TGCGCCAGCAGCTTTGAGACCCGGGGTGAAGAGCAGTACTTC. It codes for CASSFETRGEEQYF. Full variable domain (remainder filled in from reference TRBV5-1 and TRBJ2-7): KAGVTQTPRYLIKTRGQQVTLSCSPISGHRSVSWYQQTPGQGLQFLFEYFSETQRNKGNFPGRFSGRQFSNSRSEMNVSTLELGDSALYLCASSFETRGEEQYFGPGTRLTVT.

This rearrangement joins TRBV20-1 to TRBJ2-3; D not resolved. Per the germline V gene, CDR1 is DFQATT and CDR2 is SNEGSKA (reference sequence). The ends were cut back, 4 bases at V and 2 bases at J, with 4 bases in the middle. The length of the CDR3 is 11 residues. The CDR3 sequence is CSATITDTQYF. CDR3 DNA sequence: TGCAGTGCTACTATCACAGATACGCAGTATTTT.

The CDR3 is CASSLGQIRDGKPLHF. The DNA of the CDR3 is TGTGCCAGCTCCCTGGGCCAAATCCGGGACGGAAAACCCCTCCACTTT. J is TRBJ1-6 and V is TRBV18, with D perhaps TRBD1 (5 bases). CDR1 is KGHSH, CDR2 LQKENI, per germline. The CDR3 has 16 amino acids. V was cut by 6 bases and J by 12 bases, with 24 bases left in between.

The chain combines TRBV3-1 with TRBJ1-6; D call uncertain. Trimming removed 1 base at V and 10 bases at J, with 17 bases between. The CDR3 has 16 amino acids. Germline lookup yields CDR1 LGHDT and CDR2 YNNKEL (reference sequence). CDR3 DNA sequence: TGTGCCAGCAGCCAAGGGGCTCGCCTGTGGATCTCACCCCTCCACTTT. Translation: CASSQGARLWISPLHF.

V and J are TRBV3-1 and TRBJ2-1; 8 bases fit TRBD1. With 6 bases clipped from V and 5 bases from J, the junction kept 9 bases outside the gene matches. The CDR3 is 15 amino acids. From germline, CDR1 is LGHDT and CDR2 YNNKEL (reference sequence). Written as DNA, the CDR3 is TGTGCCAGCAGTCCGCCCCTGACAGGGGACAATGAGCAGTTCTTC. It specifies CASSPPLTGDNEQFF.